This TCR beta chain comes out of a study of T-cell reconstitution after alpha-beta-depleted transplantation in children (dated by TCRdb to 2016 to 2017). About the investigation overall: Using TCR repertoire profiling, the study followed T-cell immune reconstitution in a quantitative way in children after TCRalphabeta/CD19-depleted allogeneic hematopoietic cell transplantation.

The CDR3 numbers 15 residues from cysteine through phenylalanine. Solely the CDR3 DNA is kept, with 45 bases framed from the first base. The trim is 2 bases for V and 1 base for J, with a gap of 9 bases between the germline ends. The germline V gene (reference sequence) provides CDR1 SEHNR and CDR2 FQNEAQ. Library generation was performed with PCR. Sequenced on an Illumina HiSeq 2500. TCR library preparation used molecular barcoding, with unique molecular identifiers applied to normalize quantification of the TCRbeta repertoire. TCRdb reran the public reads through fastp at Q25 and MiXCR, keeping productive beta chains. For every CDR3 protein sequence, its rows merge into one entry that carries the most common genes and DNA. The sample table holds around 500,000 distinct CDR3 sequences, of which around 12% were seen once. Under 7% of the sample rests with the top ten. Concerning this clonotype: Its antigen remains unidentified. A much larger clonotype is one base distant, so this may be a read error.

Recombination connected TRBV7-9 to TRBJ2-1; no confident D gene assignment can be made. The sequencing here drew on PBMCs from the stem cell graft donor, taken from the stem cell graft. This receptor was taken from a human donor who donated a stem cell graft to a child with combined immunodeficiency. The CDR3 protein is CASSLNSGSYNEQFF. The DNA is TGTGCCAGCAGCTTAAATTCCGGGTCCTACAATGAGCAGTTCTTC. Supplemented by the reference TRBV7-9 and TRBJ2-1 proteins around the CDR3, the complete variable domain is DTGVSQNPRHKITKRGQNVTFRCDPISEHNRLYWYRQTLGQGPEFLTYFQNEAQLEKSRLLSDRFSAERPKGSFSTLEIQRTEQGDSAMYLCASSLNSGSYNEQFFGPGTRLTVL.